A single sample gave rise to the 25 T cell receptor beta chains below, sequenced in a study of Graves' ophthalmopathy and Graves' hyperthyroidism. RNA transcripts were the template, and TCR beta CDR3 regions were amplified from them. Amplification began with first-round RT-PCR using HTBI primers, then second-round multiplex PCR was performed. A single record per CDR3 protein comes from TCRdb applying MiXCR to the multiplex PCR reads. Counted here are about 700,000 distinct CDR3 sequences, over 40% occurring once; the ten biggest clones make up roughly 3%. Sequences were obtained from peripheral blood. Receptors originate from an adult man with Graves' ophthalmopathy.

The chain recombines TRBV7-9 with TRBJ2-5, with TRBD2 as a possible D gene (5 bases). Germline V lookup: CDR1 SEHNR, CDR2 FQNEAQ (reference sequence). CDR3 length equals 15 residues. V gave up 5 bases and J gave up 0 bases, with 13 bases separating them. CDR3 residues: CASSRNTGNQETQYF. DNA of the CDR3: TGTGCCAGCAGCCGGAACACCGGGAACCAAGAGACCCAGTACTTC.

Comments on this clonotype: One junction end disagrees with the germline gene, perhaps due to a read error. The chain combines TRBV24-1 with TRBJ1-5; 10 nucleotides agree with TRBD1. Germline V gene data show CDR1 as KGHDR and CDR2 as SFDVKD. There are 16 residues in the CDR3. CDR3 loop: CASSNTGTGVNQPQHF. In DNA, the CDR3 is TGTGCCAGCAGTAACACCGGGACAGGGGTGAATCAGCCCCAGCATTTT.

There are many counts of this clonotype. This chain links TRBV12-3 or TRBV12-4 with TRBJ1-1; TRBD1 is a possible D gene (6 bases). V was shortened by 4 bases and J by 5 bases, with 8 bases between the two germline ends. This CDR3 has 12 residues. CDR3 protein: CASSSTGTEAFF. CDR3 sequence (DNA): TGTGCCAGCAGTTCAACAGGGACTGAAGCTTTCTTT.

In this sample, this clonotype turned up a few times. The chain joins TRBV5-4 to TRBJ2-7, with D maybe TRBD2 (7 bases). V lost 0 bases to trimming and J lost 1 base, with 14 bases between them. The CDR3 loop spans 16 amino acids. Germline-derived CDR1 and CDR2 are SGHNT and YYREEE (reference sequence). CDR3 nucleotides: TGTGCCAGCAGCTTGGTTGCGGGGGCTGGGTCCTACGAGCAGTACTTC. Translated: CASSLVAGAGSYEQYF.

This clonotype has a count of ten or more. Possible read error: a much larger clone is one base away. The chain recombines TRBV11-2 with TRBJ2-5, with D unclear. The CDR3 has 11 residues. Germline V gives CDR1 SGHAT, CDR2 FQNNGV. Trimming left V 5 bases short and J 4 bases short, with 5 bases between. Here the CDR3 reads CASSRRETQYF. CDR3 nucleotides: TGTGCCAGCAGCCGAAGAGAGACCCAGTACTTC.

This clonotype came up many times. V is TRBV2 and J is TRBJ1-1; tentatively, D is TRBD1 (6 bases). This CDR3 has 14 amino acids. Germline V lookup: CDR1 SNHLY, CDR2 FYNNEI. V shed 2 bases and J shed 8 bases, with 15 bases lying between them. The CDR3 loop reads CASSERGGRSEAFF. The CDR3 DNA reads as TGTGCCAGCAGTGAAAGGGGGGGGCGGTCGGAAGCTTTCTTT.

DNA of the CDR3: TGCGCCAGCAGCTTGGACCCGGACAGGAGTACAGATACGCAGTATTTT. It codes for CASSLDPDRSTDTQYF. The gene calls are TRBV5-1 and TRBJ2-3; TRBD1 matches at 7 bases. After removal of 0 bases from V and 3 bases from J, the junction contained 7 bases not matched to a gene. Looked up from germline, CDR1 is SGHRS and CDR2 is YFSETQ. The CDR3 loop spans 16 amino acids.

This clonotype was recorded many times. The chain links TRBV9 to TRBJ1-2; D remains ambiguous. This CDR3 spans 15 amino acids. The V gene lost 4 bases and the J gene lost 1 base, with 14 bases spanning the gap. Germline lookup yields CDR1 SGDLS and CDR2 YYNGEE. This CDR3 reads CASSPDPGSNYGYTF. The CDR3 DNA sequence: TGTGCCAGCAGCCCAGATCCCGGGAGTAACTATGGCTACACCTTC.

The J gene is TRBJ1-2, the V gene TRBV11-1; TRBD1 matches 8 bases. J lost 4 bases, V lost 5 bases, and 12 bases had no gene match. This CDR3 comprises 16 residues. The germline V gene has CDR1 SGHAT and CDR2 FQDESV (reference sequence). The CDR3 loop reads CASSTHDRGSVYGYTF. The CDR3 DNA is TGTGCCAGCAGCACCCATGACAGGGGATCGGTCTATGGCTACACCTTC.

This clonotype was counted between two and nine times. This rearrangement joins TRBV6-6 to TRBJ2-5; TRBD1 might be the D (7 bases). The germline V gene encodes CDR1 MNHNY and CDR2 SVGAGI (reference sequence). V lost 3 bases and J 5 bases, leaving 13 bases between the germline ends. This CDR3 comprises 14 residues. This CDR3 is CASSYPPGGETQYF. CDR3 coding DNA: TGTGCCAGCAGTTATCCCCCAGGGGGGGAGACCCAGTACTTC.

The chain employs TRBV25-1 and TRBJ1-3; 9 nucleotides line up with TRBD1. The J segment lost 4 bases and the V segment lost 2 bases, leaving 6 bases of the junction unmatched. Looked up from germline, CDR1 is MGHDK and CDR2 is SYGVNS. The CDR3 has 16 amino acids. The CDR3 DNA sequence: TGTGCCAGCAGTGAACGGGGGACAGGGCCAGGAAACACCATATATTTT. Amino acid sequence: CASSERGTGPGNTIYF.

The chain joins TRBV5-1 to TRBJ2-7; 7 bases are shared with TRBD2. Germline CDR1 reads SGHRS; CDR2 reads YFSETQ. The CDR3 covers 13 residues. J was trimmed by 7 bases and V by 2 bases; bases with no gene match: 6. The CDR3 loop is CASSFGLDGEQYF. CDR3 nucleotides: TGCGCCAGCAGCTTCGGACTAGACGGTGAGCAGTACTTC.

As regards this clonotype: A much larger clone differs by one base, so this may be a read error. This chain links TRBV6-1 with TRBJ1-1; no clear D. Germline V gene sequence: CDR1 MNHNS, CDR2 SASEGT. This CDR3 region has 13 residues. CDR3 in DNA: TGTGCCAGCAGTGTTGGACCTTTCACTGGAGCTTTCTTT. This codes for CASSVGPFTGAFF.

J is TRBJ2-3 and V is TRBV9; D remains unclear. The CDR3 is made up of 11 amino acids. The germline gives CDR1 SGDLS, CDR2 YYNGEE. V lost 3 bases and J lost 4, with 3 bases in between. Here the CDR3 reads CASSESDTQYF. The CDR3 DNA follows: TGTGCCAGCAGCGAATCAGATACGCAGTATTTT.

This clonotype was picked up a small number of times. The genes are TRBV19 and TRBJ2-7; 10 nucleotides agree with TRBD1. V shed 9 bases, J shed 3 bases, and the junction held 8 bases outside the gene matches. The CDR3 loop spans 14 amino acids. Germline V gene lookup returns CDR1 LNHDA and CDR2 SQIVND (reference sequence). This chain's CDR3 is CASNDRGQDYEQYF. The CDR3 coding sequence is TGTGCCAGCAACGACAGGGGGCAAGACTACGAGCAGTACTTC.

This clonotype was counted between two and nine times. The genes are TRBV6-6 and TRBJ2-2, with TRBD2 as a possible D gene (6 bases). Germline assignment: CDR1 MNHNY and CDR2 SVGAGI (reference sequence). Trimming left V 1 base short and J 3 bases short, with 18 bases between. CDR3 size: 18 residues. CDR3: CASSYLSLREEHTGELFF. CDR3 nucleotide sequence: TGTGCCAGCAGTTACTTAAGCCTGCGGGAAGAACACACCGGGGAGCTGTTTTTT.

The count of this clonotype is one. The chain joins TRBV24-1 to TRBJ2-1; 11 nucleotides match TRBD2. The CDR3 consists of 15 residues. Looked up from germline, CDR1 is KGHDR and CDR2 is SFDVKD. V dropped 3 bases and J dropped 5; count of bases not matched to a gene: 2. CDR3 DNA sequence: TGTGCCACCAGTGATGGGACTAGCGGCAACAATGAGCAGTTCTTC. This encodes CATSDGTSGNNEQFF.

This clonotype was found once. A much larger clone sits a single nucleotide away, making a read error possible. This sequence joins TRBV10-2 and TRBJ1-5; unclear D gene. The CDR3 runs 15 residues. Germline V gene sequence: CDR1 WSHSY, CDR2 SAAADI. CDR3 loop: CASSEDLTSNQPQHF. CDR3 coding DNA: TGTGCCAGCAGCGAGGATTTGACAAGCAATCAGCCCCAGCATTTT.

On this clonotype itself: An end of the junction differs from the germline gene, which may be a read error. The chain has TRBV9 and TRBJ1-1; D might be TRBD1 (5 bases). The CDR3 runs 13 residues. Germline values: CDR1 SGDLS, CDR2 YYNGEE. CDR3 in amino acids: CARAGQLNTEALF. In DNA, the CDR3 is TGTGCCCGGGCAGGGCAGCTGAACACTGAAGCTCTCTTT.

This clonotype was seen repeatedly, ten times or more. The chain carries TRBV4-1 and TRBJ2-7; 8 positions agree with TRBD1. V lost 4 bases and J lost 5; bases outside the gene matches: 7. This CDR3 region has 14 residues. Germline V lookup: CDR1 MGHRA, CDR2 YSYEKL. The CDR3 reads CASSPRQGINEQYF. The CDR3 DNA is TGCGCCAGCAGCCCCCGACAGGGGATCAACGAGCAGTACTTC.

This clonotype was counted many times. The genes are TRBV4-1 and TRBJ2-7; D unresolved. The CDR3 has 14 amino acids. Trimming stripped 0 bases from V and 3 bases from J, with 9 bases between. Per germline, CDR1 MGHRA and CDR2 YSYEKL. CDR3 region: CASSQEGRIYEQYF. CDR3 sequence (DNA): TGCGCCAGCAGCCAAGAGGGCCGGATCTACGAGCAGTACTTC.

This sequence joins TRBV7-9 and TRBJ2-2; D not certain. Trimming took 2 bases from V and 4 from J, leaving 11 bases between them. Per the germline V gene, CDR1 is SEHNR and CDR2 is FQNEAQ (reference sequence). CDR3 length equals 15 residues. The CDR3 DNA is TGTGCCAGCAGCTTACGTCGTGGGCGCACCGGGGAGCTGTTTTTT. Protein: CASSLRRGRTGELFF.

The rearrangement links TRBV11-2 to TRBJ2-2; D ambiguous. V shed 8 bases and J shed 6 bases, with 13 bases lying between them. Germline CDR1 and CDR2: SGHAT and FQNNGV. The CDR3 consists of 13 residues. CDR3 sequence: CASHPDTAGELFF. CDR3 DNA: TGTGCCAGCCATCCGGATACCGCCGGGGAGCTGTTTTTT.

This clonotype came up many times. V gene TRBV10-2 combines with J gene TRBJ1-2; D not resolved. This CDR3 has 13 residues. V was shortened by 3 bases and J by 11 bases, with 16 bases between the two germline ends. Looked up from germline, CDR1 is WSHSY and CDR2 is SAAADI. CDR3 loop: CASSDPGMDTYTF. The CDR3 DNA follows: TGCGCCAGCAGTGATCCCGGGATGGATACTTACACCTTC.

At least ten counts were recorded for this clonotype. The V gene is TRBV9, the J gene TRBJ1-2; D is unresolved. V was pared by 3 bases and J by 5 bases, with 11 bases between. The germline V gene has CDR1 SGDLS and CDR2 YYNGEE. This CDR3 contains 13 residues. The CDR3 sequence is CASSASGVYGYTF. Written as DNA, the CDR3 is TGTGCCAGCAGCGCGAGCGGGGTTTATGGCTACACCTTC.